This T cell receptor (beta chain) stems from a study of T cells in Graves' hyperthyroidism and ophthalmopathy. Study conclusions and caveats: With a median lead of about six months before onset, the model predicted ophthalmopathy.

In germline, CDR1 is GTSNPN, CDR2 SVGIG (reference sequence). The CDR3 consists of 12 residues. Trimming removed 2 bases from V and 1 base from J, with 6 bases in between. This clonotype was counted a few times. No antigen is known for it. Authors of the study amplified TCR beta CDR3 regions from RNA transcripts. TCR CDR3 underwent first-round RT-PCR with the HTBI primer set. TCRdb processed the multiplex PCR reads anew with MiXCR; each CDR3 protein has one entry. This sample has about 610,000 distinct CDR3 sequences, with around 15% found just once. Exclusion criteria comprised uncontrolled infection, other autoimmune disease, pregnancy or lactation. The authors took PBMCs from 8.5 to 10 ml fresh peripheral blood.

Sequenced input: blood. The gene calls are TRBV30 and TRBJ2-7; D ambiguous. The TCR was taken from a woman between 40 and 55 years old with Graves' ophthalmopathy. The CDR3 region is CAWSRISYEQYF. CDR3 nucleotides: TGTGCCTGGAGTCGGATTTCCTACGAGCAGTACTTC.